The rows below give T cell receptor beta chains drawn from one sample of a study of blood T cell repertoires in COVID-19. The data were produced by immunoSEQ multiplex PCR, yet TCRdb's version contains in-frame clones alone and is incomplete. Among fewer than 300,000 clones, roughly 84% were seen once, and the ten largest hold around 2.9%. Sequencing was carried out using peripheral blood. Receptors were obtained from a woman younger than 35 with acute or convalescent COVID-19. Both conserved end residues are part of each CDR3. Fields, in order: CDR3 DNA, CDR3 protein, J gene, clone size, D gene, V gene, CDR3 length. The D gene is left open where the match is weak. Where a row states a size, it is once, few, many or the class of an expanded clone; other rows omit it.

TGTGCCAGCAGTTCGACAGGGGGCTGGGATTCACCCCTCCACTTT	CASSSTGGWDSPLHF	TRBJ1-6	-	TRBD1	TRBV27	15
TGTGCCAGCAGCTTAGACAGGGGGAACACCGGGGAGCTGTTTTTT	CASSLDRGNTGELFF	TRBJ2-2	few	TRBD1	TRBV7-2	15
TGTGCCAGCAGCCAGTCGAACTTCAGGGTGCCCATCCTTGGCTACACCTTC	CASSQSNFRVPILGYTF	TRBJ1-2	-	-	TRBV3-1/TRBV3-2	17
TGTGCCAGCAGCTTAACTACTATGAACACTGAAGCTTTCTTT	CASSLTTMNTEAFF	TRBJ1-1	-	-	TRBV5-5	14
TGCGCCAGCAGCTCGGGACAGTCCTACAATGAGCAGTTCTTC	CASSSGQSYNEQFF	TRBJ2-1	-	TRBD1	TRBV5-1	14
TGTGCCAGCAGCTTAAGGCAGGGTCTTAATTCACCCCTCCACTTT	CASSLRQGLNSPLHF	TRBJ1-6	-	-	TRBV7-6	15
TGTGCCAGCAGCACCCAGGGGACCGATACCTACAATGAGCAGTTCTTC	CASSTQGTDTYNEQFF	TRBJ2-1	-	-	TRBV4-2	16
TGTGCCAGCAGCTCCCTCCGAGGGCAATTTTTGATTGAGCAGTTCTTC	CASSSLRGQFLIEQFF	TRBJ2-1	-	-	TRBV6-2/TRBV6-3	16
TGTGCCAGCAGTTACGCAGGGACTAGAGCATATACGCAGTATTTT	CASSYAGTRAYTQYF	TRBJ2-3	-	TRBD2	TRBV6-2/TRBV6-3	15
TGCGCCAGCAGCAAAGGGACTAGCGGGCCCCAAGAGACCCAGTACTTC	CASSKGTSGPQETQYF	TRBJ2-5	few	TRBD2	TRBV5-1	16
TGTGCCAGGACTGGTGTGGGGGCACGAAACACCATATATTTT	CARTGVGARNTIYF	TRBJ1-3	-	-	TRBV9	14
TGTGCCAGCAGCCCCAACCCTAGCGAGACCAGGGCAGATACGCAGTATTTT	CASSPNPSETRADTQYF	TRBJ2-3	-	-	TRBV4-2	17
TGTGCCAGCGGGGTCAGGGGAGACACCGGGGAGCTGTTTTTT	CASGVRGDTGELFF	TRBJ2-2	few	-	TRBV11-3	14
TGTGCCAGCAGCCCATATAGCGTCACAGATACGCAGTATTTT	CASSPYSVTDTQYF	TRBJ2-3	-	-	TRBV9	14
TGCGCCAGCAGCCGAGGCGGGACAGGATCCCGAGATGGTTATGGCTACACCTTC	CASSRGGTGSRDGYGYTF	TRBJ1-2	-	TRBD1	TRBV4-3	18
TGTGCCAGCAGTTACTCGATTTCGGGACTAGCCTACGAGCAGTACTTC	CASSYSISGLAYEQYF	TRBJ2-7	few	TRBD2	TRBV6-5	16
TGCAGCGTTGAGGGGGCTTACACCGGGGAGCTGTTTTTT	CSVEGAYTGELFF	TRBJ2-2	-	-	TRBV29-1	13
TGTGCCAGCAGCTTGTGGTCGGAGGTTCCCTACGAGCAGTACTTC	CASSLWSEVPYEQYF	TRBJ2-7	-	-	TRBV5-5	15
TGTGCCAGCAGCCCCAGGGGGCTGCCCTACGAGCAGTACTTC	CASSPRGLPYEQYF	TRBJ2-7	-	TRBD1	TRBV6-5	14
TGTGCCAGCAGTTTGTTTCTAGCGGGATTTACCGGGGAGCTGTTTTTT	CASSLFLAGFTGELFF	TRBJ2-2	few	TRBD2	TRBV27	16
TGTGCCAGCTCGCCGGGACAGGGGGCACTGTGGGAGCAGTACTTC	CASSPGQGALWEQYF	TRBJ2-7	-	TRBD1	TRBV18	15
TGCGCCAGCAGCCAAGATTACCGGGGGAGCTCCTACGAGCAGTACTTC	CASSQDYRGSSYEQYF	TRBJ2-7	-	-	TRBV4-3	16
TGTGCCAGCAGGATACCGGGACAGGGGCGCACCGGGGAGCTGTTTTTT	CASRIPGQGRTGELFF	TRBJ2-2	once	TRBD1	TRBV11-2	16
TGTGCCAGCAGCTTAGGTCGTACAGCGGGAGTTTGGGCAGATACGCAGTATTTT	CASSLGRTAGVWADTQYF	TRBJ2-3	-	TRBD2	TRBV7-9	18
TGCAGCGTTCACAGGGGGGTGAACACTGAAGCTTTCTTT	CSVHRGVNTEAFF	TRBJ1-1	-	TRBD1	TRBV29-1	13
TGTGCCAGCAGGGCCACAGGGTTCTATGGCTACACCTTC	CASRATGFYGYTF	TRBJ1-2	-	-	TRBV28	13
TGTGCCAGCAGCTTAAGTTACGGACAGGCGAAGCCCTACGAGCAGTACTTC	CASSLSYGQAKPYEQYF	TRBJ2-7	-	TRBD1	TRBV7-2	17
TGTGCCAGCAGCAAAAACTCCCGGACAGGGGTCAATCAGCCCCAGCATTTT	CASSKNSRTGVNQPQHF	TRBJ1-5	-	-	TRBV21-1	17
TGTGCCACCTACAGGGAGGGGGATGGCTACACCTTC	CATYREGDGYTF	TRBJ1-2	-	-	TRBV24-1	12
TGTGCCAGCAGTTTTCCCGGGCTAGCGGACTCCTACGAGCAGTACTTC	CASSFPGLADSYEQYF	TRBJ2-7	once	TRBD2	TRBV28	16
TGTGCCAGCAGTTACGAAGGGGACTATGGCTACACCTTC	CASSYEGDYGYTF	TRBJ1-2	few	-	TRBV6-6	13
TGTGCCAGCAGCCTGGGGGGGCGAGAGAATCAGCCCCAGCATTTT	CASSLGGRENQPQHF	TRBJ1-5	-	-	TRBV5-8	15
TGTGCCAGCAGTAGACACAGGGGATATAATTCACCCCTCCACTTT	CASSRHRGYNSPLHF	TRBJ1-6	few	TRBD1	TRBV3-1/TRBV3-2	15
TGTGCCAGCAGCACCGGGACTAGCGGGAGTGAGACCCAGTACTTC	CASSTGTSGSETQYF	TRBJ2-5	few	TRBD2	TRBV5-6	15
TGTGCCAACAGACTAAGCACAGATACGCAGTATTTT	CANRLSTDTQYF	TRBJ2-3	-	-	TRBV27	12
TGTGCTACCGAGACACTTTCTCCCGGACAGGGGGTCGGAGAGACCCAGTACTTC	CATETLSPGQGVGETQYF	TRBJ2-5	-	TRBD1	TRBV7-7	18
TGTGCCAGCAGGAGGGACTCTAATTCACCCCTCCACTTT	CASRRDSNSPLHF	TRBJ1-6	-	-	TRBV3-1/TRBV3-2	13
TGTGCCAGTAGGGCATCATACAATGAGCAGTTCTTC	CASRASYNEQFF	TRBJ2-1	-	-	TRBV19	12
TGCGCCAGCAGCTTACAGGACCGGGAGACCCAGTACTTC	CASSLQDRETQYF	TRBJ2-5	-	-	TRBV5-1	13
TGTGCCAGCAGCCCCCCTACGGGCCTAGCGGGAGGGCCGTCACGCAATGAGCAGTTCTTC	CASSPPTGLAGGPSRNEQFF	TRBJ2-1	-	TRBD2	TRBV3-1/TRBV3-2	20
TGTGCCAGCAGTTCATCGGACAGGGGGGGCTATGGCTACACCTTC	CASSSSDRGGYGYTF	TRBJ1-2	-	TRBD1	TRBV28	15